These 2 T cell receptor beta chains originate from one sample sequenced in a study of radiation and T cells in renal cell carcinoma. The table came from immunoSEQ multiplex PCR; TCRdb's copy has only in-frame clones and leaves some out. This table has tens of thousands of clones, less than 85% appearing once. Time point given: blood 2 weeks post-SBRT. Treatment described: 15 Gy SBRT to primary tumor, nephrectomy 4 weeks later. Source: blood, taken from a patient whose treatment included radiotherapy and nephrectomy. These receptors were collected from a woman aged 70-85 years with renal cell carcinoma.

V usage is TRBV28 and J usage is TRBJ2-3; 7 bases agree with TRBD2. With 7 bases clipped from V and 2 bases from J, the junction kept 6 bases outside the gene matches. The length of the CDR3 is 14 residues. Germline V gene sequence: CDR1 MDHEN, CDR2 SYDVKM. The CDR3 region has the DNA TGTGCCAGCACCTCTAGCGGATACACAGATACGCAGTATTTT. Its protein is CASTSSGYTDTQYF. Supplemented by reference TRBV28 and TRBJ2-3, the full variable domain reads DVKVTQSSRYLVKRTGEKVFLECVQDMDHENMFWYRQDPGLGLRLIYFSYDVKMKEKGDIPEGYSVSREKKERFSLILESASTNQTSMYLCASTSSGYTDTQYFGPGTRLTVL.

CDR3 DNA sequence: TGTGCCAGCAGCGAAAGGGCCGGGGGTGGCTATGGCTACACCTTC. Translating gives CASSERAGGGYGYTF. J is TRBJ1-2 and V is TRBV6-1; possibly TRBD1 for D (5 bases). Trimming took 6 bases from V and 4 from J, leaving 18 bases between them. CDR1 and CDR2 from the germline V gene are MNHNS and SASEGT. The length of the CDR3 is 15 residues.